The TCR beta chain under discussion was sequenced for a study of blood T cells in healthy people across ages. This clonotype was observed a few times. Trimming pared 6 bases from V and 5 bases from J, leaving 14 bases between. The CDR3 runs to 13 residues. In germline, CDR1 is MNHEY, CDR2 SVGEGT. The second PCR ran roughly 6 to 11 cycles with a sample-barcoded 5' primer and J-beta primers. Each of the cDNA molecules was tagged by a template-switch adaptor with 12 random nucleotides. TCRdb called the 5' RACE reads again in MiXCR, with one record for every CDR3 protein. The sample includes 2 million or so distinct CDR3 sequences, less than 50% of them seen just once.

The chain links TRBV6-2 or TRBV6-3 to TRBJ2-7; perhaps TRBD1 as D (5 bases). The sample taken for sequencing was blood. The receptor comes from a woman aged 40 to 55 in good health. CDR3 amino acids: CASRIRGSHEQYF. DNA of the CDR3: TGTGCCAGCAGAATAAGGGGTTCCCACGAGCAGTACTTC.